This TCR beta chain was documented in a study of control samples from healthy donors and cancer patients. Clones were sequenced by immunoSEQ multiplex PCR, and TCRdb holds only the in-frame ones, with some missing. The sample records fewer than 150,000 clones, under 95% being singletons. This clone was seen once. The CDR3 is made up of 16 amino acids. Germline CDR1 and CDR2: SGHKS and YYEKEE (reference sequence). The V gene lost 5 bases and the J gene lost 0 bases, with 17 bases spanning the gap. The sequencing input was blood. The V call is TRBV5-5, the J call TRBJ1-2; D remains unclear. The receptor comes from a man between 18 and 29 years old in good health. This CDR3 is CASREGPITPNYGYTF. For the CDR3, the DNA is TGTGCCAGCAGAGAGGGTCCTATTACGCCTAACTATGGCTACACCTTC.